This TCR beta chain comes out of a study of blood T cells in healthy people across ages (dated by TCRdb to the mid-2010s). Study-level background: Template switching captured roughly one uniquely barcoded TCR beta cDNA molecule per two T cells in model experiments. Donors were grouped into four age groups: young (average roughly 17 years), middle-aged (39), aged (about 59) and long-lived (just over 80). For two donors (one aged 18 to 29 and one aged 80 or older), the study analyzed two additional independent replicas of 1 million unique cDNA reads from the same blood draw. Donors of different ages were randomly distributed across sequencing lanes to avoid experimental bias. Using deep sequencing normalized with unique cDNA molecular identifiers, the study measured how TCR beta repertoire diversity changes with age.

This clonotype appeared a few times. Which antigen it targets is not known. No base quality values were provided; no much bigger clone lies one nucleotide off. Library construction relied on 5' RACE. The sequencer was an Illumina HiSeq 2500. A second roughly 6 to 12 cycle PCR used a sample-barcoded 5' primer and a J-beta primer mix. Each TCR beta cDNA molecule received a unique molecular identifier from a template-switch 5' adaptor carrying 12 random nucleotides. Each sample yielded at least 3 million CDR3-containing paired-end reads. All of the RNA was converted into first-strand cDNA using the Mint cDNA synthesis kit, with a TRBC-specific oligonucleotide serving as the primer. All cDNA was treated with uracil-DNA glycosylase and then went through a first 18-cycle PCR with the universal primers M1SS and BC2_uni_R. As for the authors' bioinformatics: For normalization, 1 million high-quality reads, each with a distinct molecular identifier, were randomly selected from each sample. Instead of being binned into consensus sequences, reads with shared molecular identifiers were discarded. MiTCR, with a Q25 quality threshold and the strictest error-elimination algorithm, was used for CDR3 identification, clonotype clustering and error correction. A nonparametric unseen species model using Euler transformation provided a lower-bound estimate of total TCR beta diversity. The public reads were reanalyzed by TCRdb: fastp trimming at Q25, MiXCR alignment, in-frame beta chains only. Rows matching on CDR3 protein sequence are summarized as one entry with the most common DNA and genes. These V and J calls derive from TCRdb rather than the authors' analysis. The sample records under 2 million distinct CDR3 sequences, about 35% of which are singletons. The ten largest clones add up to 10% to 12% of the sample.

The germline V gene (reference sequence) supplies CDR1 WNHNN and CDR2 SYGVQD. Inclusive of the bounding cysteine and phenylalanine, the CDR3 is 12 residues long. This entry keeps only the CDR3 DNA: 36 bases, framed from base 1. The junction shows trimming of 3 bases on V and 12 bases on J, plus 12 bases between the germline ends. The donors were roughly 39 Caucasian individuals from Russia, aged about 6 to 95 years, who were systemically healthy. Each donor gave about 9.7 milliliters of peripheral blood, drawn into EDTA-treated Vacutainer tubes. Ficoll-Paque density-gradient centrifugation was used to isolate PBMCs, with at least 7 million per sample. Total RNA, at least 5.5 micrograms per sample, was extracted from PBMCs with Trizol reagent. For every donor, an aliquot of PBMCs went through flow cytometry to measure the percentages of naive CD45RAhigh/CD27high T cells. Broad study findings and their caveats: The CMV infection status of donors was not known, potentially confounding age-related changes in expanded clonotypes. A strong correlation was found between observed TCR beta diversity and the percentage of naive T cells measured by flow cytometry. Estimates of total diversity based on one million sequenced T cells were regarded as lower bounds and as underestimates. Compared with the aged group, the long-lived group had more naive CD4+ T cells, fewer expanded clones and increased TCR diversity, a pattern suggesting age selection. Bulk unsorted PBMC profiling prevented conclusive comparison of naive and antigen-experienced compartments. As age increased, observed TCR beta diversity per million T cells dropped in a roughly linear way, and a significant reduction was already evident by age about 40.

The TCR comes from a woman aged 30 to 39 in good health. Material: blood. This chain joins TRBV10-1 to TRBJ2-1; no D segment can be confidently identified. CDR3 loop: CASSEAFGAQFF. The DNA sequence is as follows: TGCGCCAGCAGTGAAGCCTTTGGAGCGCAGTTCTTC.